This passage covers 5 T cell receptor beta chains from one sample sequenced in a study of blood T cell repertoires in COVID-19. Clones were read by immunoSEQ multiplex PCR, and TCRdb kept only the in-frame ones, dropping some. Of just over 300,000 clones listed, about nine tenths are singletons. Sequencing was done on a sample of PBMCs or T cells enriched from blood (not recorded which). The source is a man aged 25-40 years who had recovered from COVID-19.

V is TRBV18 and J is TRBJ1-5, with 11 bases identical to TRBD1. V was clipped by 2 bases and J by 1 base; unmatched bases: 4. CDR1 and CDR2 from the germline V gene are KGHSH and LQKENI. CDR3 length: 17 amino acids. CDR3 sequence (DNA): TGTGCCAGCTCACCAGGACAGGGGGCGGCAAGCAATCAGCCCCAGCATTTT. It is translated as CASSPGQGAASNQPQHF. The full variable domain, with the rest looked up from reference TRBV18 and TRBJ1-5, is NAGVMQNPRHLVRRRGQEARLRCSPMKGHSHVYWYRQLPEEGLKFMVYLQKENIIDESGMPKERFSAEFPKEGPSILRIQQVVRGDSAAYFCASSPGQGAASNQPQHFGDGTRLSIL.

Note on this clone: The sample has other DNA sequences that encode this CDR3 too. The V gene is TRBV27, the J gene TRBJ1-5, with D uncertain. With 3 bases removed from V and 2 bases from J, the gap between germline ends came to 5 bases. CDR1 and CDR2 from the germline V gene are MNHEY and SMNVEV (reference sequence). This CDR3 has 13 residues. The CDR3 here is CASSLAGNQPQHF. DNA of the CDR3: TGTGCCAGCAGTTTGGCGGGCAATCAGCCCCAGCATTTT.

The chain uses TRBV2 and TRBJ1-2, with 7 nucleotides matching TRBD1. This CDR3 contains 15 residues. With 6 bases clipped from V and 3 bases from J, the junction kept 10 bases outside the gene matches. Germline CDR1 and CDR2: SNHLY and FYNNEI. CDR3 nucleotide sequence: TGTGCCAGCAGCTCCCTGGGACAGAACTACTATGGCTACACCTTC. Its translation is CASSSLGQNYYGYTF.

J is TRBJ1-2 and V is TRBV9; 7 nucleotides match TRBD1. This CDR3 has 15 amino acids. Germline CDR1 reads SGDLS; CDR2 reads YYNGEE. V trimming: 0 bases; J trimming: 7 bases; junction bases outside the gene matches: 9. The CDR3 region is CASSVDDRAYVGYTF. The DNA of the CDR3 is TGTGCCAGCAGCGTAGATGACAGGGCATACGTTGGCTACACCTTC. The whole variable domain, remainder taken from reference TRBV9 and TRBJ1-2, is DSGVTQTPKHLITATGQRVTLRCSPRSGDLSVYWYQQSLDQGLQFLIQYYNGEERAKGNILERFSAQQFPDLHSELNLSSLELGDSALYFCASSVDDRAYVGYTFGSGTRLTVV.

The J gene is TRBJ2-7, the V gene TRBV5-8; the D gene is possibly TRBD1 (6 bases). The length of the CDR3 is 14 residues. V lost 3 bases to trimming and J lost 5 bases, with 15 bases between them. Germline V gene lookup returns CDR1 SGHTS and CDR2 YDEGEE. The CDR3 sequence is CASSSEQGVNEQYF. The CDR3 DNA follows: TGTGCCAGCAGCTCCGAACAGGGTGTTAACGAGCAGTACTTC.